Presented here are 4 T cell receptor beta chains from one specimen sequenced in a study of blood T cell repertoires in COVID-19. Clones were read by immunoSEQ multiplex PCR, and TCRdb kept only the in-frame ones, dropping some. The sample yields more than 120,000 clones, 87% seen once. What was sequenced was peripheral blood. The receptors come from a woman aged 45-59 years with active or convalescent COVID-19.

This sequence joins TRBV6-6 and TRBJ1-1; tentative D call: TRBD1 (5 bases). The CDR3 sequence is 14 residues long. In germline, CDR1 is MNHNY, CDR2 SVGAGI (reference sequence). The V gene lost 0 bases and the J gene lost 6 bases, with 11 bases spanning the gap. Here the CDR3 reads CASSYSEKGSEAFF. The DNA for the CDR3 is TGTGCCAGCAGTTACTCCGAAAAGGGGTCTGAAGCTTTCTTT.

CDR3 loop: CASSLGRWVGYTF. The CDR3 nucleotides are TGTGCCAGCAGTCTCGGGAGGTGGGTTGGCTACACCTTC. The chain employs TRBV28 and TRBJ1-2; D gene ambiguous. V dropped 5 bases and J dropped 7 bases, with 14 bases sitting between them. The CDR3 is 13 amino acids. The germline CDR1 and CDR2 sequences are MDHEN and SYDVKM.

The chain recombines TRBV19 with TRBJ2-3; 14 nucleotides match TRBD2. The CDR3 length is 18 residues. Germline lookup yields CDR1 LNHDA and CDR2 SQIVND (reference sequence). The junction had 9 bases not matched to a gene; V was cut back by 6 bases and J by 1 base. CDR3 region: CASSETSGRALGTDTQYF. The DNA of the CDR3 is TGTGCCAGTAGCGAGACTAGCGGGAGGGCCCTCGGCACAGATACGCAGTATTTT. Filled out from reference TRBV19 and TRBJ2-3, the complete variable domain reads DGGITQSPKYLFRKEGQNVTLSCEQNLNHDAMYWYRQDPGQGLRLIYYSQIVNDFQKGDIAEGYSVSREKKESFPLTVTSAQKNPTAFYLCASSETSGRALGTDTQYFGPGTRLTVL.

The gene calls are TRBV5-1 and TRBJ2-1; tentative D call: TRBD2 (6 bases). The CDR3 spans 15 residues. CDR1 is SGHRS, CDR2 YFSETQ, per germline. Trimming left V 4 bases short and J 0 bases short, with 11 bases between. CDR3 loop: CASSQPGSSYNEQFF. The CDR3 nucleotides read TGCGCCAGCAGCCAACCCGGGAGCTCCTACAATGAGCAGTTCTTC.